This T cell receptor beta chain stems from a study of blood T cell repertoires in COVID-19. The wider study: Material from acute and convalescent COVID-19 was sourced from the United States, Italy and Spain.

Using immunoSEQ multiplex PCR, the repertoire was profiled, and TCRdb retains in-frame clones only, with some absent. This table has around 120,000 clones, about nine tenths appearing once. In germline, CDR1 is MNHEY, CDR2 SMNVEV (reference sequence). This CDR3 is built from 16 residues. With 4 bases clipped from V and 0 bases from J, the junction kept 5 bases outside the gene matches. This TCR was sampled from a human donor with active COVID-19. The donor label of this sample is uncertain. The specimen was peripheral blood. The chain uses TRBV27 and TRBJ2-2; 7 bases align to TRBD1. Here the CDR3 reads CASSSFDRANTGELFF. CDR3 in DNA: TGTGCCAGCAGTTCTTTCGACAGGGCGAACACCGGGGAGCTGTTTTTT.